The 15 T cell receptor beta chains presented below share a single source sample, sequenced in a study of CD8+ T cells in alopecia areata. The treatment here: oral pan-JAK inhibitor, 5-10 mg twice daily. Sequencing templates came from extracted RNA that was reverse transcribed into cDNA. Measured with immunoSEQ multiplex PCR; TCRdb has only the in-frame clones, and not every one. Of 200,000 to 250,000 clones in the sample, less than 45% were seen once. The sequencing used CD4+ T cells sorted from blood, collected at approximately week 37, from a patient treated with tofacitinib. The receptors here all came from a human donor with alopecia areata.

This chain joins TRBV19 and TRBJ2-3, with TRBD2 matching over 12 bases. The CDR3 is made up of 16 amino acids. The V gene end was trimmed by 7 bases and the J gene end by 1 base; junction bases not matched to a gene: 6. Looked up from germline, CDR1 is LNHDA and CDR2 is SQIVND (reference sequence). CDR3 sequence: CASTPSSGRGTDTQYF. Written as DNA, the CDR3 is TGTGCCAGTACGCCTTCTAGCGGGAGGGGCACAGATACGCAGTATTTT.

J is TRBJ1-4 and V is TRBV19; possibly TRBD1 for D (6 bases). Trimming pared 5 bases from V and 10 bases from J, leaving 20 bases between. The length of the CDR3 is 15 residues. Germline CDR1 is LNHDA and CDR2 is SQIVND (reference sequence). The CDR3: CASSSGTQRGGKLFF. The CDR3 nucleotides read TGTGCCAGTAGTTCGGGGACACAACGCGGGGGAAAACTGTTTTTT.

This clone has more than one count but fewer than ten. The chain couples TRBV28 to TRBJ1-5; 8 nucleotides align to TRBD1. The CDR3 totals 17 residues. With 1 base clipped from V and 7 bases from J, the junction kept 12 bases outside the gene matches. CDR1 is MDHEN and CDR2 is SYDVKM in the germline V gene. CDR3 residues: CASSLFPRQGIEQPQHF. The CDR3 bases are TGTGCCAGCAGTTTATTTCCCCGACAGGGGATAGAACAGCCCCAGCATTTT.

In its sample, this clone was seen a few times. The chain is built from TRBV29-1 and TRBJ2-3; maybe TRBD2 (5 bases). From germline, CDR1 is SQVTM and CDR2 ANQGSEA. Trimming removed 5 bases from V and 0 bases from J, with 12 bases in between. The CDR3 is 14 amino acids. The CDR3 protein is CSVLAGASTDTQYF. DNA for the CDR3: TGCAGCGTTCTTGCGGGCGCTAGCACAGATACGCAGTATTTT.

V is TRBV5-1 and J is TRBJ2-1, with 7 bases matching TRBD1. V lost 4 bases to trimming and J lost 10 bases; unmatched junction nucleotides: 8. Germline assignment: CDR1 SGHRS and CDR2 YFSETQ. This CDR3 region has 13 residues. The CDR3 loop reads CASSRDSQAEQFF. The CDR3, as DNA: TGCGCCAGCAGCAGGGACAGCCAGGCGGAGCAGTTCTTC. Complete variable domain (other parts from reference TRBV5-1 and TRBJ2-1): KAGVTQTPRYLIKTRGQQVTLSCSPISGHRSVSWYQQTPGQGLQFLFEYFSETQRNKGNFPGRFSGRQFSNSRSEMNVSTLELGDSALYLCASSRDSQAEQFFGPGTRLTVL.

The rearrangement uses TRBV5-1 and TRBJ2-4; no definite D call. The germline V and J ends were trimmed by 0 bases and 0 bases, with 7 bases remaining between them. The CDR3 length is 15 residues. The V gene's germline CDR1 is SGHRS and CDR2 YFSETQ. Here the CDR3 reads CASSLGGVAKNIQYF. CDR3 nucleotide sequence: TGCGCCAGCAGCTTGGGAGGTGTAGCCAAAAACATTCAGTACTTC.

The V call is TRBV9, the J call TRBJ2-2; D is unclear. The CDR3 consists of 15 residues. Trimming stripped 0 bases from V and 6 bases from J, with 12 bases between. Germline V gene lookup returns CDR1 SGDLS and CDR2 YYNGEE. As DNA, the CDR3 is TGTGCCAGCAGCGTAGGACCCGTAGTGTCCGGGGAGCTGTTTTTT. Translating gives CASSVGPVVSGELFF.

The chain uses TRBV15 and TRBJ2-1; 7 bases fit TRBD2. The CDR3 covers 14 residues. V lost 8 bases, J lost 6 bases, and 10 bases stayed unmatched. CDR1 and CDR2 (germline): LNHNV, YYDKDF (reference sequence). Here the CDR3 reads CATQARGGINEQFF. For the CDR3, the DNA is TGTGCCACCCAGGCCCGGGGAGGGATCAATGAGCAGTTCTTC.

This clone was detected only a few times. This chain links TRBV5-1 with TRBJ2-1, with a tentative D call TRBD2 (6 bases). Trimming took off 4 bases at V and 6 bases at J, with 14 bases between the two ends. The CDR3 has 14 amino acids. CDR1 SGHRS and CDR2 YFSETQ come from the germline V gene. The CDR3 loop reads CASSPRLVSNEQFF. The CDR3 nucleotides read TGCGCCAGCAGCCCCAGACTAGTTTCCAATGAGCAGTTCTTC.

This clone was observed a handful of times. The chain carries TRBV29-1 and TRBJ1-1; D gene uncertain. The CDR3 covers 13 residues. With 7 bases removed from V and 0 bases from J, the gap between germline ends came to 12 bases. Germline V CDR1 and CDR2: SQVTM, ANQGSEA. The CDR3 spells CSAARVLNTEAFF. CDR3 DNA: TGCAGCGCCGCGAGGGTTTTGAACACTGAAGCTTTCTTT.

Only a few counts were recorded for this clone. This chain links TRBV10-2 with TRBJ1-5, with 7 bases matching TRBD1. The CDR3 covers 12 residues. Trimming at V came to 10 bases and at J to 4 bases, leaving 4 bases not matched to a gene. Germline CDR1 is WSHSY and CDR2 is SAAADI. CDR3 nucleotides: TGCGCCACCCGACAGGGAAATCAGCCCCAGCATTTT. This sequence encodes CATRQGNQPQHF.

The chain couples TRBV29-1 to TRBJ1-4; 7 bases match TRBD1. Per germline, CDR1 SQVTM and CDR2 ANQGSEA. The V and J ends lost 4 bases and 4 bases, in that order; junction bases with no gene match: 9. The CDR3 loop spans 15 amino acids. The CDR3 DNA sequence: TGCAGCGTTGTATCAAAAGGGGGCGTTAATGAAAAACTGTTTTTT. It specifies CSVVSKGGVNEKLFF.

This chain joins TRBV4-2 and TRBJ2-5; TRBD2 agrees at 9 bases. The CDR3 is 15 residues long. Germline CDR1 LGHNA, CDR2 YNFKEQ. V was pared by 1 base and J by 4 bases, with 4 bases of the junction left unmatched. The CDR3 DNA reads as TGTGCCAGCAGCCAAGTTGCGGGAGGGACAGAGACCCAGTACTTC. Protein sequence: CASSQVAGGTETQYF.

This clone was seen more than once but under ten times. The chain carries TRBV2 and TRBJ2-3; D uncertain. CDR3 length equals 15 residues. Between the trimmed V and J ends, which lost 5 bases and 3 bases, there was a span of 15 bases. Germline CDR1 is SNHLY and CDR2 is FYNNEI. CDR3 loop: CASSLAALVTDTQYF. In DNA, the CDR3 is TGTGCCAGCAGTCTGGCCGCCCTCGTGACAGATACGCAGTATTTT.

V gene TRBV7-8 combines with J gene TRBJ1-1; TRBD1 is a possible D gene (6 bases). CDR1 SGHVS and CDR2 FQNEAQ come from the germline V gene. This CDR3 is built from 15 residues. V lost 1 base and J 6 bases, leaving 15 bases between the germline ends. The CDR3 protein is CASSLVTGATAEAFF. CDR3 DNA: TGTGCCAGCAGCTTAGTCACGGGGGCAACGGCTGAAGCTTTCTTT.